The 13 T cell receptor beta chains presented below share a single source sample, sequenced in a study of metastatic and nonmetastatic thyroid tumors (dated by TCRdb to 2020 to 2021). No patient had received any treatment before thyroid surgery. Receptors were amplified or captured by PCR. Sequencing instrument: Illumina HiSeq 4000. Clones were called with MiXCR by TCRdb after fastp trimmed the public reads at Q25, and only in-frame beta chains were retained. Recorded for this sample are several thousand clones; roughly two fifths of them occurred a single time. Roughly 35% of the sample is held by the ten biggest clonotypes. Specimen: tumor tissue. All receptors come from a male donor with papillary thyroid cancer or a benign thyroid nodule (not recorded which). Some clones in this sample may be carry-over from other donors' samples.

The chain couples TRBV30 to TRBJ1-3; D is unclear. V was shortened by 3 bases and J by 1 base, with 13 bases between the two germline ends. Germline CDR1 GTSNPN, CDR2 SVGIG (reference sequence). The CDR3 is 15 amino acids. The CDR3 nucleotides are TGTGCCTGGAGGGCCCCAGAGAGATCTGGAAACACCATATATTTT. It specifies CAWRAPERSGNTIYF.

This chain joins TRBV20-1 and TRBJ2-1; TRBD2 matches at 8 bases. V lost 6 bases, J lost 7 bases, and 11 bases stayed unmatched. There are 14 residues in the CDR3. In germline, CDR1 is DFQATT, CDR2 SNEGSKA (reference sequence). The CDR3 DNA reads as TGCAGTGCCCCACTGGGACTAGTAGGTAATGAGCAGTTCTTC. Encoded protein: CSAPLGLVGNEQFF.

The rearrangement links TRBV11-1 to TRBJ2-3; the match to TRBD2 covers 9 bases. The CDR3 loop spans 15 amino acids. Germline CDR1 is SGHAT and CDR2 is FQDESV (reference sequence). The V gene end was trimmed by 5 bases and the J gene end by 4 bases; junction bases not matched to a gene: 7. This CDR3 reads CASSRNSGSSDTQYF. CDR3 DNA sequence: TGTGCCAGCAGCCGAAATAGCGGGAGCTCAGATACGCAGTATTTT.

This clone is categorized as large. The chain employs TRBV6-1 and TRBJ2-2; TRBD2 agrees at 11 bases. In germline, CDR1 is MNHNS, CDR2 SASEGT. This CDR3 is built from 16 residues. J gave up 2 bases and V 6 bases, and 5 bases lay outside the gene matches. DNA for the CDR3: TGTGCCAGCAGCGTAGCGGGAGGGCCCAACACCGGGGAGCTGTTTTTT. It translates to CASSVAGGPNTGELFF.

The V gene is TRBV12-3 or TRBV12-4, the J gene TRBJ1-1; TRBD1 agrees at 10 bases. V was clipped by 7 bases and J by 4 bases; unmatched bases: 9. This CDR3 has 15 amino acids. The CDR3 region is CASTRPGQGITEAFF. CDR3 nucleotides: TGTGCCAGCACGCGACCGGGACAGGGGATCACTGAAGCTTTCTTT.

The V gene is TRBV11-3, the J gene TRBJ2-7, with 7 positions matching TRBD1. V trimming: 5 bases; J trimming: 2 bases; junction bases outside the gene matches: 9. This CDR3 contains 15 residues. Germline CDR1 is SGHNT and CDR2 is YENEEA. CDR3 loop: CASSRPTGPAYEQYF. CDR3 nucleotide sequence: TGTGCCAGCAGCCGACCGACAGGGCCCGCCTACGAGCAGTACTTC.

The rearrangement links TRBV28 to TRBJ2-7; TRBD1 matches at 8 bases. Germline V gene lookup returns CDR1 MDHEN and CDR2 SYDVKM. CDR3 length: 19 residues. Losses at the gene ends were 2 bases for V and 3 bases for J; bases not matched to a gene: 18. The CDR3 spells CASSLILRGTGILNYEQYF. The CDR3 nucleotides read TGTGCCAGCAGTTTAATACTCAGGGGGACAGGCATCCTCAACTACGAGCAGTACTTC.

In its sample, this clone was seen a few times. The V gene is TRBV19, the J gene TRBJ2-1; D is perhaps TRBD1 or TRBD2 (5 bases each). The CDR3 extends over 14 amino acids. Trimming removed 10 bases at V and 2 bases at J, with 15 bases between. CDR1 LNHDA and CDR2 SQIVND come from the germline V gene (reference sequence). The CDR3 sequence is CATDRDGTYNEQFF. CDR3 in DNA: TGTGCCACAGACCGGGACGGTACCTACAATGAGCAGTTCTTC.

V is TRBV6-1 and J is TRBJ1-6; D is possibly TRBD1 (5 bases). CDR1 is MNHNS and CDR2 is SASEGT in the germline V gene. The length of the CDR3 is 16 residues. The germline V and J ends were trimmed by 6 bases and 0 bases, with 12 bases remaining between them. CDR3 DNA sequence: TGTGCCAGCAGGACGACAGATAGCTCCTATAATTCACCCCTCCACTTT. This sequence encodes CASRTTDSSYNSPLHF.

This clone was counted only a few times. The chain combines TRBV27 with TRBJ2-2; unclear D gene. Trimming removed 2 bases at V and 7 bases at J, with 11 bases between. Germline V gene lookup returns CDR1 MNHEY and CDR2 SMNVEV (reference sequence). The CDR3 extends over 14 amino acids. The CDR3 is CASSLTGVGGELFF. In DNA, the CDR3 is TGTGCCAGCAGTTTAACTGGGGTAGGCGGGGAGCTGTTTTTT.

Relative to its sample, this clone is large. The gene calls are TRBV4-1 and TRBJ2-7; D tentatively fits TRBD1 or TRBD2 (5 bases each). The CDR3 covers 12 residues. Germline V gene lookup returns CDR1 MGHRA and CDR2 YSYEKL. The V end lost 2 bases, the J end lost 10 bases, and 12 bases lay between the germline ends. The CDR3 loop is CASSQLNGDQYF. The CDR3 DNA follows: TGCGCCAGCAGCCAATTAAACGGGGACCAGTACTTC.

The V gene is TRBV20-1, the J gene TRBJ2-7; maybe TRBD1 (5 bases). From germline, CDR1 is DFQATT and CDR2 SNEGSKA (reference sequence). Trimming took off 6 bases at V and 5 bases at J, with 20 bases between the two ends. This CDR3 is built from 14 residues. For the CDR3, the DNA is TGCAGTGCGATAAAGGGGTCCCACACAAACGAGCAGTACTTC. Residues: CSAIKGSHTNEQYF.

V is TRBV30 and J is TRBJ1-2; 7 positions agree with TRBD1. Per the germline V gene, CDR1 is GTSNPN and CDR2 is SVGIG (reference sequence). V lost 4 bases to trimming and J lost 2 bases; unmatched junction nucleotides: 10. The CDR3 length is 15 residues. The CDR3 DNA is TGTGCCTGGAACCCATCGTCCAGGGGGAACTATGGCTACACCTTC. Residues: CAWNPSSRGNYGYTF.